This T cell receptor beta chain originates from a study of T cell repertoires in cytomegalovirus infection. Study details: Epitope selection comprised recently identified HLA-C-restricted CMV epitopes and well-studied HLA-B-restricted CMV epitopes. From public TCR beta signatures came an indication of both CMV infection and matching HLA type.

This clonotype has only a few counts. Its antigen remains unknown. There are 16 residues in the CDR3. Germline CDR1 SEHNR, CDR2 FQNEAQ (reference sequence). After removal of 3 bases from V and 4 bases from J, the junction contained 5 bases not matched to a gene. Study-wide points: HLA-C-restricted, CMV-specific TCR beta clonotypes were dominant ex vivo.

TCRdb processed the reads anew with MiXCR; each CDR3 protein has one entry. Altogether fewer than 85,000 distinct CDR3 sequences are present, approximately 43% being singletons, with the ten largest covering more than 80%. Sample: CD8+ T cells from cultured PBMCs, taken from culture after CMV antigen stimulation. The receptor comes from a human donor in good health (CMV status not recorded). Some clones in this sample may be carry-over from other donors' samples. J is TRBJ2-6 and V is TRBV7-9; 8 bases line up with TRBD1. DNA of the CDR3: TGTGCCAGCAGCTTTGACAGGGGATCAGGGGCCAACGTCCTGACTTTC. Encoded protein: CASSFDRGSGANVLTF.